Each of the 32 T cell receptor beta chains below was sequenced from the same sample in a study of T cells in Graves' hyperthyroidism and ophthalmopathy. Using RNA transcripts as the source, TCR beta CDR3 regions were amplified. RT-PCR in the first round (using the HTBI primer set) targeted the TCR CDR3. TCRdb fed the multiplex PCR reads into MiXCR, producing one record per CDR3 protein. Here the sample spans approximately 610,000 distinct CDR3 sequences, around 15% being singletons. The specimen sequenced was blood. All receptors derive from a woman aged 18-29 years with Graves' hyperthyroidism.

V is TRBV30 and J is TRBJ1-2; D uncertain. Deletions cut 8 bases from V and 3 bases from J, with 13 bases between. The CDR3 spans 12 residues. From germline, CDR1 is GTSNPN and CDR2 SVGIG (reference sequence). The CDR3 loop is CAGDSRDYGYTF. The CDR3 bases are TGTGCCGGGGATTCCCGGGACTATGGCTACACCTTC.

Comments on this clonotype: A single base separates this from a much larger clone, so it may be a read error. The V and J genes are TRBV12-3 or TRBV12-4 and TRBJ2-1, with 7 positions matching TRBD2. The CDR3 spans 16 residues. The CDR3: CASRVSGFASYNGQFF. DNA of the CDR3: TGTGCCAGCAGGGTTAGCGGGTTTGCATCCTACAATGGGCAGTTCTTC.

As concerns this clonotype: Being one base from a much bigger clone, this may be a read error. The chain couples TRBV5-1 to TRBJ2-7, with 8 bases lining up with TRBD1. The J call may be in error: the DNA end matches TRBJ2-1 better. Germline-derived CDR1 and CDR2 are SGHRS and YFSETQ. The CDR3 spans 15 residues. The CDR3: CASSPGTGFPYEQFF. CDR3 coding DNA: TGCGCCAGCAGCCCTGGGACAGGCTTCCCCTACGAGCAGTTCTTC.

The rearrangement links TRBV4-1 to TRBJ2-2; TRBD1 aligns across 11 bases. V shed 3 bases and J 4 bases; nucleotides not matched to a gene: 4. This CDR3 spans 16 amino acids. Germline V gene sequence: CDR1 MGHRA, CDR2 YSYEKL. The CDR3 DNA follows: TGCGCCAGCAGCCATCCCGGGACAGGGGGCACCGGGGAGCTGTTTTTT. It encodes CASSHPGTGGTGELFF.

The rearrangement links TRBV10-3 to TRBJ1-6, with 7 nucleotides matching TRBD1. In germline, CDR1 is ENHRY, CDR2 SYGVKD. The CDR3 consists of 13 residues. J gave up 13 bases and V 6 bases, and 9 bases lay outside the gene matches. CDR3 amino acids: CAISGQEGSPLHF. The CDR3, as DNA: TGTGCCATCAGCGGACAGGAAGGTTCGCCCCTCCACTTT.

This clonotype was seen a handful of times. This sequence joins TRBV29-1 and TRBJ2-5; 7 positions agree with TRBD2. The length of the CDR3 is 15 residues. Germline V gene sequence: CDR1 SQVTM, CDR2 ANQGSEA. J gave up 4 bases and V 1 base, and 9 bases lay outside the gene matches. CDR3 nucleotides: TGCAGCGTTGAAGTGAGGCTAGCGGTAGGAGAGACCCAGTACTTC. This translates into CSVEVRLAVGETQYF.

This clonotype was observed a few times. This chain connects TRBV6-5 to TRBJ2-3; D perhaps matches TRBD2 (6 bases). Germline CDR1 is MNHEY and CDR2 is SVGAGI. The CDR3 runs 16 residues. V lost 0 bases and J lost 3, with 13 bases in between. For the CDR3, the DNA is TGTGCCAGCAGTTACTCTATCGGGAGCGGAACAGATACGCAGTATTTT. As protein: CASSYSIGSGTDTQYF.

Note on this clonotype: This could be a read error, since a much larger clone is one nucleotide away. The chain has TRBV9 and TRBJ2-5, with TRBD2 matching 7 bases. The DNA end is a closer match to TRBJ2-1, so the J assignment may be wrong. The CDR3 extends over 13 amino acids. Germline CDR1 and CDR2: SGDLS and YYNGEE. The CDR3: CASSVRGGETQFF. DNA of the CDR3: TGTGCCAGCAGCGTACGCGGGGGAGAGACCCAGTTCTTC.

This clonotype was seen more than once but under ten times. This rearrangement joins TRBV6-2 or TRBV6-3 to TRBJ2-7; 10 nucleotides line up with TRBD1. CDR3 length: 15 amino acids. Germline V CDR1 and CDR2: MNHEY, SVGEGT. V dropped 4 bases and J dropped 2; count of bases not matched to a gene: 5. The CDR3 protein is CASSSIGTGAYEQYF. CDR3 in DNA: TGTGCCAGCAGTTCCATCGGGACAGGGGCCTACGAGCAGTACTTC.

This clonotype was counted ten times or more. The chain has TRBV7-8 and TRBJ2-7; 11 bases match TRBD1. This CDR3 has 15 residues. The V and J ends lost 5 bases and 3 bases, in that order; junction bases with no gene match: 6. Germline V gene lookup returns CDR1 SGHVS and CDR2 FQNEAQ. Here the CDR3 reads CASSPDRGLYYEQYF. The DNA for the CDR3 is TGTGCCAGCAGCCCGGACAGGGGGCTATACTACGAGCAGTACTTC.

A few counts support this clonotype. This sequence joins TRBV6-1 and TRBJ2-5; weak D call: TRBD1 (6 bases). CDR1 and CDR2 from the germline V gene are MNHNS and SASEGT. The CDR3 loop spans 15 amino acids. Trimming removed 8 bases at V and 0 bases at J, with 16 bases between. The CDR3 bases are TGTGCCAGCGGCACCGGGACAAACTACCAAGAGACCCAGTACTTC. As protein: CASGTGTNYQETQYF.

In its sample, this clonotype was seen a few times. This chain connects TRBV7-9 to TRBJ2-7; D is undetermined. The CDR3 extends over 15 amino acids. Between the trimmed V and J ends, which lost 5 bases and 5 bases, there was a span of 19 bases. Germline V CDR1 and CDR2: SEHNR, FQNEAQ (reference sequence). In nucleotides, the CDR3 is TGTGCCAGCAGCCCGACTCTCCCCCAAATCAACGAGCAGTACTTC. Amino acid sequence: CASSPTLPQINEQYF.

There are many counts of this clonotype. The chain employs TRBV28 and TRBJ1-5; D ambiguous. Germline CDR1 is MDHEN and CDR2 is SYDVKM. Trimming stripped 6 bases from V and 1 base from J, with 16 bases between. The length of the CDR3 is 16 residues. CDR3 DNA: TGTGCCAGCAGCCCGGGGTGGGCGCGGAGCAATCAGCCCCAGCATTTT. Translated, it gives CASSPGWARSNQPQHF.

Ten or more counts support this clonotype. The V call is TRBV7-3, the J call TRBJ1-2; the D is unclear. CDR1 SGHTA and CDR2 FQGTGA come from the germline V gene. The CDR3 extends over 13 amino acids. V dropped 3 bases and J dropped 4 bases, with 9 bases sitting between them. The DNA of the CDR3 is TGTGCCAGCAGCTTTGTGCCCCTCTATGGCTACACCTTC. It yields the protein CASSFVPLYGYTF.

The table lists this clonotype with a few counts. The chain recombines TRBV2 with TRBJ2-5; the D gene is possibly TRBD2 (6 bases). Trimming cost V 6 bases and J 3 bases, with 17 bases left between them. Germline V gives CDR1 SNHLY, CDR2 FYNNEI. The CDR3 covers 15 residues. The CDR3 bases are TGTGCCAGCAGGAGGCCGGGAGCCAAAAAAGAGACCCAGTACTTC. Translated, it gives CASRRPGAKKETQYF.

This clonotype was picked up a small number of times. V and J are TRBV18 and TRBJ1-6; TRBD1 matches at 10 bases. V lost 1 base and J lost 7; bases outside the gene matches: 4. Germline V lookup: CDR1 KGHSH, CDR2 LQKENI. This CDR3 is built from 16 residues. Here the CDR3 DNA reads TGTGCCAGCTCACCACGGACAGGGGGTAGCAATTCACCCCTCCACTTT. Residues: CASSPRTGGSNSPLHF.

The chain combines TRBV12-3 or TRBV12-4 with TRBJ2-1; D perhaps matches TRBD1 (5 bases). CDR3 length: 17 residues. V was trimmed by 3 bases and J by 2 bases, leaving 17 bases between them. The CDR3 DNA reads TGTGCCAGCAGTTTTATCGGTGCAGGGATAACCTACAATGAGCAGTTCTTC. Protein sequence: CASSFIGAGITYNEQFF.

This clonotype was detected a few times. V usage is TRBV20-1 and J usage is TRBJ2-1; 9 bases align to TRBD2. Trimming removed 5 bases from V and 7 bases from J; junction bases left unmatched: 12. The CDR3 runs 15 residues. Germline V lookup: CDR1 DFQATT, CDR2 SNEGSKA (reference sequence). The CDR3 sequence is CSAPFYSGGYNEQFF. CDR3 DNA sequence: TGCAGTGCTCCATTTTACAGCGGGGGGTATAATGAGCAGTTCTTC.

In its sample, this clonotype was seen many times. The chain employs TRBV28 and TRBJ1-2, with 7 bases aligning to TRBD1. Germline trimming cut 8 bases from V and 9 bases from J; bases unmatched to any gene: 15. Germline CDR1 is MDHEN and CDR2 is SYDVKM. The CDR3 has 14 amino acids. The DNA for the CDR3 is TGTGCCAGCTGGTTGGGACAGCCAAAGGGGCGCTACACCTTC. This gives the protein CASWLGQPKGRYTF.

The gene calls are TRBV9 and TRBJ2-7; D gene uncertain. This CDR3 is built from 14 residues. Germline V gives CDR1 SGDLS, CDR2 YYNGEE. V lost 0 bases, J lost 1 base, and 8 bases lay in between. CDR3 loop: CASSVGPTSYEQYF. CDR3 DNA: TGTGCCAGCAGCGTAGGCCCTACGTCCTACGAGCAGTACTTC.

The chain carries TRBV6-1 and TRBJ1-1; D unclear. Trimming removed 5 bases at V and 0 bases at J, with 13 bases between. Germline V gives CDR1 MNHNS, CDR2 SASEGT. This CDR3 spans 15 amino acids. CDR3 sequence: CASSPSPGVNTEAFF. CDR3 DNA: TGTGCCAGCAGTCCCTCGCCCGGGGTGAACACTGAAGCTTTCTTT.

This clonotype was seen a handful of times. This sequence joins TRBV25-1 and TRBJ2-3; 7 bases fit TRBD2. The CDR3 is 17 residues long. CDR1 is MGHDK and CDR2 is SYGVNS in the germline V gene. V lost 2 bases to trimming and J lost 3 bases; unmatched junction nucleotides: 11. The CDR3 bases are TGTGCCAGCAGTGAACGGACGGCGGGAGTCTATACAGATACGCAGTATTTT. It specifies CASSERTAGVYTDTQYF.

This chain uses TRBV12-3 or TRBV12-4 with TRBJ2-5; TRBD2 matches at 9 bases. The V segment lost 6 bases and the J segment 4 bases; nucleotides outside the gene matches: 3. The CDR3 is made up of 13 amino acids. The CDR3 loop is CASRRAGGETQYF. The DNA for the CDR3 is TGTGCCAGCAGGCGAGCGGGAGGAGAGACCCAGTACTTC.

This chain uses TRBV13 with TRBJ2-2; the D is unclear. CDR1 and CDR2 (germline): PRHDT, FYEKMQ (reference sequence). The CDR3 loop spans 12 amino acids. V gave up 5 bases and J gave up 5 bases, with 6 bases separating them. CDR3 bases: TGTGCCAGCAGCCAGAGGACCGGGGAGCTGTTTTTT. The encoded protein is CASSQRTGELFF.

The CDR3 coding sequence is TGTGCCAGCAGTTTGCCGGACAGGGGGGCTTTCTTT. It yields the protein CASSLPDRGAFF. The V and J genes are TRBV28 and TRBJ1-1; the match to TRBD1 covers 10 bases. V lost 3 bases, J lost 11 bases, and 3 bases stayed unmatched. CDR1 and CDR2 (germline): MDHEN, SYDVKM. The CDR3 extends over 12 amino acids.

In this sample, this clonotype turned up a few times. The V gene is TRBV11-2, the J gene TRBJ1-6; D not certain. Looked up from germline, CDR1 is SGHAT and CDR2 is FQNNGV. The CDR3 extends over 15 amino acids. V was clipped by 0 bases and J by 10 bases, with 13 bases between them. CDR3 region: CASSLDPGTPSPLHF. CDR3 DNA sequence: TGTGCCAGCAGCTTAGATCCGGGTACACCGTCACCCCTCCACTTT.

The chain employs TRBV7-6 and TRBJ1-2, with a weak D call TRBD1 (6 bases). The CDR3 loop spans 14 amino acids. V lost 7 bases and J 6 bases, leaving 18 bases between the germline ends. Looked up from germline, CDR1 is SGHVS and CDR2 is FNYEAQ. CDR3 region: CASTPGTHRDGYTF. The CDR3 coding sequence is TGTGCCAGCACCCCGGGAACTCACAGGGATGGCTACACCTTC. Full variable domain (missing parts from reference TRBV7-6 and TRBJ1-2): GAGVSQSPRYKVTKRGQDVALRCDPISGHVSLYWYRQALGQGPEFLTYFNYEAQQDKSGLPNDRFSAERPEGSISTLTIQRTEQRDSAMYRCASTPGTHRDGYTFGSGTRLTVV.

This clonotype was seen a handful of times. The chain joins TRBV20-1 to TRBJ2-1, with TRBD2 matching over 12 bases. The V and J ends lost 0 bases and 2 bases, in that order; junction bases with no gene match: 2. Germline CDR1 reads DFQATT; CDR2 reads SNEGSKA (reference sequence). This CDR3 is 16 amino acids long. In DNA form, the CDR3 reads TGCAGTGCTAGAGACCCTAGCGGGGGGGCCTACAATGAGCAGTTCTTC. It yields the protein CSARDPSGGAYNEQFF.

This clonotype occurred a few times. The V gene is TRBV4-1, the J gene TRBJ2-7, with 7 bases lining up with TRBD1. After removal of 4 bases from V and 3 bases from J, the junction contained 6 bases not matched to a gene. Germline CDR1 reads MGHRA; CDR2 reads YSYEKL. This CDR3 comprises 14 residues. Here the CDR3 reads CASSPGTAFYEQYF. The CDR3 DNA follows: TGCGCCAGCAGCCCCGGGACAGCTTTCTACGAGCAGTACTTC.

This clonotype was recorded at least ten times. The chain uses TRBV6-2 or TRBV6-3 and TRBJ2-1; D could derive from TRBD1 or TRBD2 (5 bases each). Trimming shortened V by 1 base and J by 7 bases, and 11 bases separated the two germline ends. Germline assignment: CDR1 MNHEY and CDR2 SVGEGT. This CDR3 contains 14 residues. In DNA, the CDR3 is TGTGCCAGCAGTTACTACGGGGCCGGGAATGAGCAGTTCTTC. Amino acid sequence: CASSYYGAGNEQFF.

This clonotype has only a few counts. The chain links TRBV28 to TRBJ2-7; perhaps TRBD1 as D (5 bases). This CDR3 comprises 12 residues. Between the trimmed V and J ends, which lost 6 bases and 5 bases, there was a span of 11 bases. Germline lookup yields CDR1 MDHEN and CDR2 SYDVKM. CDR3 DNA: TGTGCCAGCAGCCAGACAGTCCACGAGCAGTACTTC. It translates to CASSQTVHEQYF.

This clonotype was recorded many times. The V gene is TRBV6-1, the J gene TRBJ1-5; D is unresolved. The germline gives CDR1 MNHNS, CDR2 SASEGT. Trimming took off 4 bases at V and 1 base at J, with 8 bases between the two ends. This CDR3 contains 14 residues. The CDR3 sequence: CASSGVLSNQPQHF. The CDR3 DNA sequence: TGTGCCAGCAGTGGGGTTCTGAGCAATCAGCCCCAGCATTTT.